This T cell receptor beta chain emerged from a study of human T cells and chemical hapten exposure. Study-level information: Patch tests applied 0.01% DPC to the upper back and were scored after 6 days. Patients, a majority of them female, were diagnosed with alopecia areata, totalis or universalis.

One entry per CDR3 protein, called by TCRdb with MiXCR from the RACE reads. The sample carries around 160,000 distinct CDR3 sequences, about 14% recorded once. The study, taken as a whole, reports: Alopecia affecting every donor means their immune response may not match healthy people's.

Per germline, CDR1 MDHEN and CDR2 SYDVKM. The CDR3 contains 16 residues. V lost 3 bases and J lost 3, with 18 bases in between. In its sample, this clonotype was seen once. Its matching antigen is unknown. Time point in this sample: patch test 1, 2 weeks after DPC sensitization. Noted treatment: therapeutic diphenylcyclopropenone sensitization with weekly scalp DPC. Unfractionated whole blood yielded total RNA. The sample here was whole blood, taken in connection with sensitization to the hapten diphenylcyclopropenone (DPC). V gene TRBV28 combines with J gene TRBJ2-7; D may be TRBD2 (5 bases). The receptor's source is a woman aged 25 to 45 with alopecia areata. Some clones in this sample may be carry-over from other donors' samples. As DNA, the CDR3 is TGTGCCAGCAGTTTTGAGCGCTGGGAGACGTACTACGAGCAGTACTTC. The encoded protein is CASSFERWETYYEQYF.